The T cell receptor (beta chain) described here comes from a study of blood T cell repertoires in COVID-19. Across the whole study: The United States, Italy and Spain provided the acute and convalescent COVID-19 samples.

CDR1 is SGDLS and CDR2 is YYNGEE in the germline V gene. Trimming took off 4 bases at V and 0 bases at J, with 13 bases between the two ends. The CDR3 spans 15 residues. TCRdb's table, derived via immunoSEQ multiplex PCR, lists solely in-frame clones and lacks some. The sample carries 150,000 to 200,000 clones, about 81% recorded once. The material sequenced was peripheral blood. This clonotype was obtained from a young man with active or convalescent COVID-19. V gene TRBV9 combines with J gene TRBJ1-1; D may be TRBD1 (6 bases). The CDR3 bases are TGTGCCAGCAGCCCTCTGGGACACGTGAACACTGAAGCTTTCTTT. Translated, it gives CASSPLGHVNTEAFF.